This section outlines one T cell receptor beta chain sequence together with its context. This clone came up once. Its antigen is currently not known. No per-base quality is available; no much larger clone lies one base away. CDR1 SQVTM and CDR2 ANQGSEA are derived from the germline V gene. V has 1 base trimmed and J has 4 bases trimmed; junction bases matching no gene number 0. The CDR3 starts with the cysteine, ends with the phenylalanine, and has 13 residues. Only the CDR3 region is kept as DNA, spanning 39 bases read in frame from base 1. The data were obtained in a study of technical replicates of blood from a few donors (dated by TCRdb to about 2017). Library prep was done by the immunoSEQ multiplex PCR assay. In TCRdb, the immuneACCESS table is reduced to in-frame sequences with V and J assigned. These tables do not hold every clone; where another copy was compared, an unresolved V gene accounts for under half, and the others remain unexplained. The sample table contains some 62,000 clones; only one count was recorded for 87% of them. Clones ranked in the top ten supply approximately 5.2% of the sample.

Here the chain combines TRBV29-1 and TRBJ1-1, and TRBD1 matches 10 of the central bases. Specimen: PBMCs. This clonotype was sampled from a human donor in good health. Some clones in this sample may be carry-over from other donors' samples. The nucleotides are TGCAGCGTTGAAGGGACAGGGGGCACTGAAGCTTTCTTT. Its protein is CSVEGTGGTEAFF.